These 29 T cell receptor beta chains share one sample of origin, sequenced in a study of beta chain features in type 1 diabetes. Of the isolated RNA, all was reverse transcribed, and so the sequenced material was expressed TCRB transcripts. Profiling relied on immunoSEQ multiplex PCR, and the TCRdb table lists in-frame clones only, not all of them. Among hundreds of thousands of clones listed, 55% to 70% were seen once. Source material: naive CD4+ T cells from blood. These receptors were obtained from a man younger than 40 in good health.

The chain recombines TRBV30 with TRBJ1-4, with 7 bases identical to TRBD1. This CDR3 is built from 15 residues. V dropped 3 bases and J dropped 5; count of bases not matched to a gene: 9. CDR1 GTSNPN and CDR2 SVGIG come from the germline V gene (reference sequence). CDR3 amino acids: CAWRPGGTSNEKLFF. The DNA for the CDR3 is TGTGCCTGGAGGCCAGGGGGAACGTCGAATGAAAAACTGTTTTTT.

The table lists this clone with a few counts. This rearrangement joins TRBV30 to TRBJ1-4; D call uncertain. The CDR3 has 13 residues. Germline V gene lookup returns CDR1 GTSNPN and CDR2 SVGIG (reference sequence). Trimming pared 0 bases from V and 8 bases from J, leaving 10 bases between. CDR3 in DNA: TGTGCCTGGAGTGTACGAATAGGGGAAAAACTGTTTTTT. Its protein product is CAWSVRIGEKLFF.

The genes are TRBV6-5 and TRBJ2-3, with 9 bases fitting TRBD2. The CDR3 contains 14 residues. CDR1 MNHEY and CDR2 SVGAGI come from the germline V gene. V dropped 5 bases and J dropped 4; count of bases not matched to a gene: 4. Written as DNA, the CDR3 is TGTGCCAGCAGTACCCGGACTAGCGCAGATACGCAGTATTTT. It translates to CASSTRTSADTQYF.

This chain joins TRBV29-1 and TRBJ2-1; TRBD1 aligns across 8 bases. Germline CDR1 is SQVTM and CDR2 is ANQGSEA. The CDR3 consists of 13 residues. V was clipped by 6 bases and J by 9 bases; unmatched bases: 10. The CDR3 nucleotides are TGCAGCGTGACCGACAGGGGATTAAGTGAGCAGTTCTTC. It translates to CSVTDRGLSEQFF.

The V gene is TRBV10-3, the J gene TRBJ2-7; D possibly corresponds to TRBD2 (5 bases). Germline CDR1 ENHRY, CDR2 SYGVKD. Between the trimmed V and J ends, which lost 11 bases and 10 bases, there was a span of 21 bases. This CDR3 spans 12 amino acids. The CDR3 region has the DNA TGTGCCGCCCGGACCGCCGGGGTAGGACAGTACTTC. This gives the protein CAARTAGVGQYF.

The CDR3 DNA is TGCGCCAGCAGCCAATCCGGGACAGGGGCTTACAATGAGCAGTTCTTC. Translating it yields CASSQSGTGAYNEQFF. The chain employs TRBV4-1 and TRBJ2-1; 10 bases are shared with TRBD1. The CDR3 is 16 residues long. J lost 4 bases, V lost 2 bases, and 5 bases had no gene match. CDR1 and CDR2 from the germline V gene are MGHRA and YSYEKL.

V usage is TRBV6-1 and J usage is TRBJ2-3, with D unclear. The CDR3 length is 12 residues. Trimming stripped 6 bases from V and 2 bases from J, with 6 bases between. Germline CDR1 reads MNHNS; CDR2 reads SASEGT. The CDR3 sequence is CASSSHTDTQYF. In nucleotides, the CDR3 is TGTGCCAGCAGCTCGCACACAGATACGCAGTATTTT.

The count of this clone is one. V is TRBV25-1 and J is TRBJ2-2; TRBD1 aligns across 7 bases. The CDR3 has 15 residues. The V gene end was trimmed by 5 bases and the J gene end by 1 base; junction bases not matched to a gene: 4. Germline V lookup: CDR1 MGHDK, CDR2 SYGVNS. The CDR3 reads CASSKDRKNTGELFF. For the CDR3, the DNA is TGTGCCAGCAGTAAGGACAGGAAGAACACCGGGGAGCTGTTTTTT.

This clone was found once. This rearrangement joins TRBV5-1 to TRBJ2-5, with D perhaps TRBD2 (5 bases). Trimming removed 4 bases from V and 4 bases from J, with 11 bases in between. The V gene's germline CDR1 is SGHRS and CDR2 YFSETQ. This CDR3 is built from 13 residues. CDR3 region: CASSRDSLETQYF. DNA for the CDR3: TGCGCCAGCAGCCGGGATAGCCTAGAGACCCAGTACTTC.

This chain connects TRBV6-6 to TRBJ2-1; 7 bases align to TRBD1. V gave up 2 bases and J gave up 10 bases; unmatched junction bases: 14. The CDR3 covers 16 residues. Germline CDR1 and CDR2: MNHNY and SVGAGI (reference sequence). The CDR3 protein is CASSYPPGQTSWEQFF. The CDR3 coding sequence is TGTGCCAGCAGTTACCCTCCGGGACAGACTTCCTGGGAGCAGTTCTTC.

The CDR3 bases are TGTGCCAGCAGCCAAGCCCCCGGGGGGCTGAATGAGCAGTTCTTC. This translates into CASSQAPGGLNEQFF. This chain links TRBV14 with TRBJ2-1; D possibly corresponds to TRBD2 (7 bases). V shed 1 base and J shed 7 bases, with 14 bases lying between them. The CDR3 totals 15 residues. Germline V gives CDR1 SGHDN, CDR2 FVKESK.

The J gene is TRBJ2-7, the V gene TRBV9; TRBD1 matches 7 bases. Looked up from germline, CDR1 is SGDLS and CDR2 is YYNGEE. The CDR3 sequence is 14 residues long. V shed 4 bases and J 0 bases; nucleotides not matched to a gene: 4. CDR3 nucleotides: TGTGCCAGCAGCACGGGACAGACCTCCTACGAGCAGTACTTC. As protein: CASSTGQTSYEQYF. The full variable domain, completed using reference TRBV9 and TRBJ2-7, is DSGVTQTPKHLITATGQRVTLRCSPRSGDLSVYWYQQSLDQGLQFLIQYYNGEERAKGNILERFSAQQFPDLHSELNLSSLELGDSALYFCASSTGQTSYEQYFGPGTRLTVT.

V and J are TRBV7-2 and TRBJ1-2, with 10 bases matching TRBD1. Germline lookup yields CDR1 SGHTA and CDR2 FQGNSA. CDR3 size: 13 residues. V lost 3 bases, J lost 6 bases, and 1 base stayed unmatched. CDR3 DNA: TGTGCCAGCAGCTTGGACAGGGGGAATGGCTACACCTTC. Its translation: CASSLDRGNGYTF.

This clone was picked up one time. The CDR3 reads CASSLRTGGSSEAFF. In DNA, the CDR3 is TGTGCCAGCAGCCTCCGGACAGGGGGAAGCTCTGAAGCTTTCTTT. The V call is TRBV21-1, the J call TRBJ1-1; the table assigns TRBD1, which was not confirmed against the DNA. TRBV21-1 is an annotated pseudogene. This CDR3 contains 15 residues.

This chain uses TRBV20-1 with TRBJ2-4; D is uncertain. Germline-derived CDR1 and CDR2 are DFQATT and SNEGSKA (reference sequence). V was cut by 6 bases and J by 2 bases, with 5 bases left in between. This CDR3 is 11 amino acids long. CDR3 residues: CSAGTKNIQYF. CDR3 DNA: TGCAGTGCGGGGACCAAAAACATTCAGTACTTC.

This clone appeared a few times. Here the CDR3 DNA reads TGTGCCTGGAGTCCCACCGGGGGGCCTAACGAGCAGTACTTC. Protein sequence: CAWSPTGGPNEQYF. This rearrangement joins TRBV30 to TRBJ2-7; TRBD2 might be the D (7 bases). Trimming took off 2 bases at V and 5 bases at J, with 16 bases between the two ends. The CDR3 runs 14 residues. Germline lookup yields CDR1 GTSNPN and CDR2 SVGIG (reference sequence).

J is TRBJ1-1 and V is TRBV14; D may be TRBD1 (6 bases). Germline-derived CDR1 and CDR2 are SGHDN and FVKESK. This CDR3 comprises 14 residues. V was shortened by 6 bases and J by 6 bases, with 17 bases between the two germline ends. CDR3 DNA: TGTGCCAGCAGTCAACTACAGGGAATCGCTGAAGCTTTCTTT. Protein product: CASSQLQGIAEAFF. The whole variable domain, remainder taken from reference TRBV14 and TRBJ1-1, is EAGVTQFPSHSVIEKGQTVTLRCDPISGHDNLYWYRRVMGKEIKFLLHFVKESKQDESGMPNNRFLAERTGGTYSTLKVQPAELEDSGVYFCASSQLQGIAEAFFGQGTRLTVV.

This chain links TRBV7-2 with TRBJ2-5; tentatively, D is TRBD2 (5 bases). Germline V gene sequence: CDR1 SGHTA, CDR2 FQGNSA. CDR3 length equals 13 residues. V was cut by 2 bases and J by 5 bases, with 9 bases left in between. The CDR3 DNA is TGTGCCAGCAGCTTACGAGGGTTGGAGACCCAGTACTTC. This codes for CASSLRGLETQYF.

This sequence joins TRBV30 and TRBJ2-1; D is possibly TRBD1 (6 bases). Germline CDR1 and CDR2: GTSNPN and SVGIG (reference sequence). This CDR3 is built from 16 residues. V lost 0 bases and J 3 bases, leaving 15 bases between the germline ends. This chain's CDR3 is CAWSVQGGRLYNEQFF. CDR3 coding DNA: TGTGCCTGGAGTGTACAGGGCGGCCGCCTCTACAATGAGCAGTTCTTC.

The V call is TRBV5-1, the J call TRBJ2-3, with D possibly being TRBD2 (6 bases). Germline CDR1 and CDR2: SGHRS and YFSETQ. CDR3 length: 14 amino acids. With 2 bases removed from V and 2 bases from J, the gap between germline ends came to 9 bases. The CDR3 loop reads CASSFGGFTDTQYF. In DNA, the CDR3 is TGCGCCAGCAGCTTCGGAGGGTTCACAGATACGCAGTATTTT.

V usage is TRBV18 and J usage is TRBJ2-1; perhaps TRBD2 as D (5 bases). V lost 2 bases, J lost 9 bases, and 8 bases lay in between. The CDR3 runs 12 residues. The germline CDR1 and CDR2 sequences are KGHSH and LQKENI. Written as DNA, the CDR3 is TGTGCCAGCTCACCAAGAAGCGGTGAGCAGTTCTTC. It encodes CASSPRSGEQFF.

This chain uses TRBV7-2 with TRBJ2-7; 9 bases agree with TRBD2. From germline, CDR1 is SGHTA and CDR2 FQGNSA. V dropped 5 bases and J dropped 0; count of bases not matched to a gene: 5. The CDR3 runs to 15 residues. In DNA, the CDR3 is TGTGCCAGCAGCCTGGTAGCGGGGGACTCCTACGAGCAGTACTTC. This encodes CASSLVAGDSYEQYF.

The chain has TRBV7-2 and TRBJ2-5; no reliable D call. Germline V gives CDR1 SGHTA, CDR2 FQGNSA. The V and J ends lost 1 base and 3 bases respectively, with 9 bases between them. The CDR3 covers 14 residues. In DNA, the CDR3 is TGTGCCAGCAGCTTAGGGGCGGTCGAAGAGACCCAGTACTTC. It is translated as CASSLGAVEETQYF.

This chain links TRBV30 with TRBJ2-7; D may be TRBD1 or TRBD2 (5 bases each). Germline CDR1 is GTSNPN and CDR2 is SVGIG (reference sequence). V was pared by 8 bases and J by 0 bases, with 8 bases between. The CDR3 loop spans 11 amino acids. The CDR3 loop reads CARGASYEQYF. Written as DNA, the CDR3 is TGTGCCCGGGGCGCCTCCTACGAGCAGTACTTC.

The chain joins TRBV30 to TRBJ2-2; 9 positions match TRBD2. Germline V lookup: CDR1 GTSNPN, CDR2 SVGIG (reference sequence). The trim removed 2 bases at V and 5 bases at J, leaving 3 bases unmatched. This CDR3 has 14 amino acids. CDR3 amino acids: CAWSLAGPTGELFF. The DNA of the CDR3 is TGTGCCTGGAGTCTAGCGGGACCTACCGGGGAGCTGTTTTTT.

The rearrangement joins TRBV30 to TRBJ1-3, with D perhaps TRBD1 (5 bases). This CDR3 has 12 amino acids. CDR1 is GTSNPN, CDR2 SVGIG, per germline (reference sequence). V was cut by 3 bases and J by 4 bases, with 7 bases left in between. CDR3 residues: CAWRQAGNTIYF. As DNA, the CDR3 is TGTGCCTGGAGACAGGCCGGAAACACCATATATTTT.

This chain uses TRBV30 with TRBJ2-5, with D possibly matching TRBD2 (5 bases). The CDR3 extends over 17 amino acids. V lost 8 bases and J lost 4, with 29 bases in between. From germline, CDR1 is GTSNPN and CDR2 SVGIG (reference sequence). CDR3 loop: CAAARRMGGRGRETQYF. The CDR3 DNA is TGTGCCGCGGCCAGGAGGATGGGCGGCCGGGGTCGAGAGACCCAGTACTTC.

This clone has only a few counts. The V call is TRBV30, the J call TRBJ2-5, with 12 bases lining up with TRBD2. V lost 4 bases and J lost 1; bases outside the gene matches: 4. CDR1 is GTSNPN, CDR2 SVGIG, per germline (reference sequence). CDR3 length: 15 amino acids. The CDR3 DNA follows: TGTGCCTGGAACCCGACTAGCGGGGGCCAAGAGACCCAGTACTTC. The encoded protein is CAWNPTSGGQETQYF.

V is TRBV5-4 and J is TRBJ2-3; D gene uncertain. Looked up from germline, CDR1 is SGHNT and CDR2 is YYREEE (reference sequence). The CDR3 is 12 amino acids. V shed 1 base and J shed 4 bases, with 4 bases lying between them. CDR3: CASSLPSDTQYF. DNA for the CDR3: TGTGCCAGCAGCTTGCCGTCAGATACGCAGTATTTT.